The present entry profiles one TCR beta chain with its context. These data come from a study of blood T cell repertoires in COVID-19. At the level of the study: The analysed material was cDNA or gDNA that came from T cells, B-cell-depleted T cells, or PBMCs.

Original processing methods: Using reference gene primer amplification, nucleated cell counts were estimated. Clones were read by immunoSEQ multiplex PCR, and TCRdb kept only the in-frame ones, dropping some. That table is the source of V, J and clone size, and D and trimming were worked out from the DNA. The sample has around 78,000 clones, 82% seen once. Germline V gene data show CDR1 as SQVTM and CDR2 as ANQGSEA. This CDR3 has 13 amino acids. V dropped 4 bases and J dropped 2; count of bases not matched to a gene: 2. V usage is TRBV29-1 and J usage is TRBJ2-3, with 8 bases fitting TRBD2. The TCR comes from a human donor in a cohort sampled during active COVID-19. Sequencing input: peripheral blood. The chain's CDR3 is CSVAAGDTDTQYF. The DNA of the CDR3 is TGCAGCGTTGCAGCGGGGGACACAGATACGCAGTATTTT.